Here is one TCR beta chain with its context. Its antigen is currently unknown. There are 16 residues in the CDR3. Trimming pared 1 base from V and 6 bases from J, leaving 20 bases between. Germline V gene data show CDR1 as SGHNT and CDR2 as YYREEE (reference sequence). Assay used: immunoSEQ multiplex PCR; TCRdb lists only in-frame clones, some missing. The data contain around 140,000 clones, more than 80% of them seen just once; the ten biggest clones take up around 0.85%. This sample is part of a study of T cell responses to AZD1222 COVID-19 vaccine. Findings and caveats of the study: Targets within unmutated variant regions were reportedly found for nearly half of spike-specific TCRs. Recipients of two AZD1222 doses showed rising Spike-specific TCR breadth and depth. The number of AZD1222 recipients seropositive at baseline was only 6 or 7. Donors were mostly white British, more females; clonal diversity possibly underestimated.

The starting material was peripheral blood, obtained on day 0 of MenACWY control vaccination. The chain links TRBV5-4 to TRBJ2-7, with TRBD2 as a possible D gene (5 bases). The origin of this receptor is an adult in good health. The CDR3 coding sequence is TGTGCCAGCAGCTTGAGTGCCCGGGAACCGTCTTCCGAGCAGTACTTC. Amino acids: CASSLSAREPSSEQYF. The full variable domain, rest sourced from reference TRBV5-4 and TRBJ2-7, is ETGVTQSPTHLIKTRGQQVTLRCSSQSGHNTVSWYQQALGQGPQFIFQYYREEENGRGNFPPRFSGLQFPNYSSELNVNALELDDSALYLCASSLSAREPSSEQYFGPGTRLTVT.